A single sample gave rise to the 31 T cell receptor beta chains below, sequenced in a study of T-cell reconstitution after alpha-beta-depleted transplantation in children. Molecular barcoding with unique molecular identifiers was used for the TCRbeta library. TCRdb passed the PCR reads through MiXCR, listing each CDR3 protein once. The sample lists 90,000 to 100,000 distinct CDR3 sequences; less than 25% were seen once. The sequencing used PBMCs, collected before TCRalphabeta/CD19-depleted stem cell transplant. The receptors were sampled from a boy between 2 and 10 years old with acute lymphoblastic leukemia, due to receive a stem cell transplant.

The chain couples TRBV20-1 to TRBJ2-1; TRBD2 might be the D (6 bases). CDR3 length equals 18 residues. Germline CDR1 reads DFQATT; CDR2 reads SNEGSKA (reference sequence). V dropped 0 bases and J dropped 2 bases, with 20 bases sitting between them. CDR3 nucleotide sequence: TGCAGTGCTAGAGACGCGTACTTGGGCCAGCGGGCCTACAATGAGCAGTTCTTC. Its protein is CSARDAYLGQRAYNEQFF.

This clonotype has a handful of counts. The V call is TRBV4-1, the J call TRBJ2-3; 8 nucleotides agree with TRBD2. Germline loops: CDR1 MGHRA, CDR2 YSYEKL. The CDR3 totals 14 residues. Losses at the gene ends were 4 bases for V and 5 bases for J; bases not matched to a gene: 5. CDR3 sequence (DNA): TGCGCCAGCAGCCTCGGGAGGGAGCGAGATACGCAGTATTTT. Its translation: CASSLGRERDTQYF.

The chain uses TRBV5-1 and TRBJ2-6; no definite D call. Germline lookup yields CDR1 SGHRS and CDR2 YFSETQ. The CDR3 extends over 15 amino acids. Trimming removed 3 bases from V and 0 bases from J, with 7 bases in between. The CDR3 DNA follows: TGCGCCAGCAGCTCGCAGACCTCTGGGGCCAACGTCCTGACTTTC. Its protein is CASSSQTSGANVLTF.

V is TRBV6-5 and J is TRBJ2-6; a possible D gene is TRBD1 (5 bases). CDR1 is MNHEY, CDR2 SVGAGI, per germline. The CDR3 spans 16 residues. Trimming left V 0 bases short and J 4 bases short, with 10 bases between. The DNA of the CDR3 is TGTGCCAGCAGTTACTCGAAGGGGATGGGGGCCAACGTCCTGACTTTC. It codes for CASSYSKGMGANVLTF.

This rearrangement joins TRBV7-9 to TRBJ2-3, with D perhaps TRBD2 (5 bases). This CDR3 has 16 amino acids. Per germline, CDR1 SEHNR and CDR2 FQNEAQ (reference sequence). Trimming removed 5 bases from V and 0 bases from J, with 15 bases in between. The CDR3 spells CASSPSQPGSTDTQYF. The CDR3, as DNA: TGTGCCAGCAGCCCTAGCCAACCGGGAAGCACAGATACGCAGTATTTT.

This clonotype has a handful of counts. The gene calls are TRBV20-1 and TRBJ2-5; 8 positions agree with TRBD2. The CDR3 runs 14 residues. J lost 4 bases, V lost 6 bases, and 10 bases had no gene match. The V gene's germline CDR1 is DFQATT and CDR2 SNEGSKA (reference sequence). Here the CDR3 DNA reads TGCAGTGCCCCAACTAGCGGAGAAGGAGAGACCCAGTACTTC. Its translation is CSAPTSGEGETQYF.

This rearrangement joins TRBV10-3 to TRBJ2-3; the match to TRBD1 covers 8 bases. After removal of 0 bases from V and 0 bases from J, the junction contained 8 bases not matched to a gene. Germline V gene data show CDR1 as ENHRY and CDR2 as SYGVKD. The CDR3 consists of 18 residues. The CDR3 DNA sequence: TGTGCCATCAGTGAGTCGTACGGACAGGGCACTAGCACAGATACGCAGTATTTT. It encodes CAISESYGQGTSTDTQYF.

Judged by abundance, this clonotype is medium-sized. V and J are TRBV15 and TRBJ2-1; D is perhaps TRBD2 (5 bases). The CDR3 length is 18 residues. V was shortened by 0 bases and J by 3 bases, with 18 bases between the two germline ends. Germline CDR1 and CDR2: LNHNV and YYDKDF (reference sequence). The CDR3 protein is CATSRDPIGETGYNEQFF. CDR3 bases: TGTGCCACCAGCAGAGATCCAATCGGGGAAACCGGCTACAATGAGCAGTTCTTC.

This chain uses TRBV5-4 with TRBJ1-1; unclear D gene. The CDR3 extends over 12 amino acids. In germline, CDR1 is SGHNT, CDR2 YYREEE (reference sequence). The ends were cut back, 3 bases at V and 4 bases at J, with 7 bases in the middle. The CDR3 region has the DNA TGTGCCAGCAGCTCCCGGAGCACTGAAGCTTTCTTT. Protein: CASSSRSTEAFF.

This sequence joins TRBV6-5 and TRBJ1-2; tentatively, D is TRBD1 (6 bases). Trimming left V 0 bases short and J 7 bases short, with 24 bases between. This CDR3 region has 18 residues. Germline V gives CDR1 MNHEY, CDR2 SVGAGI. The DNA for the CDR3 is TGTGCCAGCAGTTACTCCCAACCGGGCCAACAGGGTTCAGGTGGCTACACCTTC. This sequence encodes CASSYSQPGQQGSGGYTF.

Here the CDR3 reads CATSRRQGNEQFF. The CDR3 bases are TGTGCCACCAGCCGGAGACAGGGCAATGAGCAGTTCTTC. This chain links TRBV15 with TRBJ2-1; TRBD1 matches at 7 bases. CDR3 length equals 13 residues. Germline CDR1 and CDR2: LNHNV and YYDKDF (reference sequence). V dropped 5 bases and J dropped 6; count of bases not matched to a gene: 4.

The chain couples TRBV29-1 to TRBJ1-2, with D possibly TRBD1 on 5 matching bases. This CDR3 spans 11 amino acids. Deletions cut 5 bases from V and 7 bases from J, with 11 bases between. Germline loops: CDR1 SQVTM, CDR2 ANQGSEA. CDR3 DNA: TGCAGCGTTCAGGGACTGGGTGGCTACACCTTC. Amino acid sequence: CSVQGLGGYTF.

This clonotype showed up just a few times. J is TRBJ2-5 and V is TRBV7-8; D is possibly TRBD1 (5 bases). V was clipped by 5 bases and J by 1 base, with 14 bases between them. This CDR3 is built from 15 residues. Germline V gives CDR1 SGHVS, CDR2 FQNEAQ. The chain's CDR3 is CASSPWGGTQETQYF. In nucleotides, the CDR3 is TGTGCCAGCAGCCCCTGGGGCGGAACCCAAGAGACCCAGTACTTC.

The chain uses TRBV20-1 and TRBJ2-4, with 7 nucleotides matching TRBD2. Per the germline V gene, CDR1 is DFQATT and CDR2 is SNEGSKA (reference sequence). The V and J ends lost 5 bases and 3 bases, in that order; junction bases with no gene match: 10. This CDR3 region has 15 residues. In DNA, the CDR3 is TGCAGTGCTCGGCCTAGCGGAGGTGGCAAAAACATTCAGTACTTC. It specifies CSARPSGGGKNIQYF.

This clonotype has a handful of counts. The V and J genes are TRBV5-1 and TRBJ2-3; D may be TRBD2 (5 bases). V was clipped by 3 bases and J by 3 bases, with 17 bases between them. Germline CDR1 and CDR2: SGHRS and YFSETQ. This CDR3 spans 16 amino acids. The CDR3 coding sequence is TGCGCCAGCAGCTCGGGGTCTAGATCTTTAACAGATACGCAGTATTTT. This codes for CASSSGSRSLTDTQYF. Full variable domain (rest looked up from reference TRBV5-1 and TRBJ2-3): KAGVTQTPRYLIKTRGQQVTLSCSPISGHRSVSWYQQTPGQGLQFLFEYFSETQRNKGNFPGRFSGRQFSNSRSEMNVSTLELGDSALYLCASSSGSRSLTDTQYFGPGTRLTVL.

This clonotype has only a few counts. The chain is built from TRBV5-1 and TRBJ2-3; tentatively, D is TRBD2 (5 bases). CDR3 length: 15 residues. The ends were cut back, 4 bases at V and 1 base at J, with 13 bases in the middle. CDR1 and CDR2 from the germline V gene are SGHRS and YFSETQ. CDR3 sequence reads: CASSPTVGGTDTQYF. The CDR3 DNA reads as TGCGCCAGCAGCCCTACGGTGGGAGGCACAGATACGCAGTATTTT. The whole variable domain, filled in from reference TRBV5-1 and TRBJ2-3, reads KAGVTQTPRYLIKTRGQQVTLSCSPISGHRSVSWYQQTPGQGLQFLFEYFSETQRNKGNFPGRFSGRQFSNSRSEMNVSTLELGDSALYLCASSPTVGGTDTQYFGPGTRLTVL.

The chain uses TRBV15 and TRBJ1-5, with D tentatively TRBD1 (6 bases). Trimming left V 5 bases short and J 4 bases short, with 21 bases between. The CDR3 has 17 residues. Germline CDR1 reads LNHNV; CDR2 reads YYDKDF (reference sequence). CDR3 DNA sequence: TGTGCCACCAGCCGAGGGGACAAGGCTCGGGTGAATCAGCCCCAGCATTTT. This encodes CATSRGDKARVNQPQHF.

The chain carries TRBV4-3 and TRBJ2-3, with D maybe TRBD2 (5 bases). Looked up from germline, CDR1 is LGHNA and CDR2 is YSLEER. With 1 base removed from V and 0 bases from J, the gap between germline ends came to 14 bases. CDR3 size: 17 residues. CDR3 protein: CASSQGWFGGSTDTQYF. CDR3 nucleotides: TGCGCCAGCAGCCAAGGCTGGTTCGGCGGGAGCACAGATACGCAGTATTTT.

This clonotype appeared many times. The chain uses TRBV20-1 and TRBJ2-2; possible D gene TRBD1, 6 bases. Trimming left V 6 bases short and J 3 bases short, with 8 bases between. Germline V gene data show CDR1 as DFQATT and CDR2 as SNEGSKA (reference sequence). The CDR3 runs to 12 residues. The CDR3 DNA reads as TGCAGTGCAAGGACAGACACCGGGGAGCTGTTTTTT. Its protein is CSARTDTGELFF.

This clonotype was counted only a few times. The rearrangement uses TRBV11-3 and TRBJ2-2; unclear D gene. The germline V gene encodes CDR1 SGHNT and CDR2 YENEEA. The CDR3 is 14 residues long. Trimming left V 6 bases short and J 2 bases short, with 10 bases between. CDR3 loop: CASSWTVNTGELFF. The CDR3 nucleotides read TGTGCCAGCAGTTGGACGGTTAACACCGGGGAGCTGTTTTTT. The full variable domain, its missing parts supplied by reference TRBV11-3 and TRBJ2-2, is EAGVVQSPRYKIIEKKQPVAFWCNPISGHNTLYWYLQNLGQGPELLIRYENEEAVDDSQLPKDRFSAERLKGVDSTLKIQPAELGDSAVYLCASSWTVNTGELFFGEGSRLTVL.

This clonotype has a single count. The chain links TRBV5-1 to TRBJ2-5; weak D call: TRBD1 (6 bases). The V end lost 4 bases, the J end lost 4 bases, and 11 bases lay between the germline ends. Germline V gene data show CDR1 as SGHRS and CDR2 as YFSETQ. The CDR3 contains 13 residues. The CDR3 coding sequence is TGCGCCAGCAGCAACTCACAGGGAGAGACCCAGTACTTC. As protein: CASSNSQGETQYF.

The V gene is TRBV27, the J gene TRBJ2-3, with 9 bases aligning to TRBD2. Germline lookup yields CDR1 MNHEY and CDR2 SMNVEV (reference sequence). The V gene end was trimmed by 7 bases and the J gene end by 5 bases; junction bases not matched to a gene: 7. This CDR3 spans 14 amino acids. CDR3 residues: CASKTSGRLDTQYF. The CDR3, as DNA: TGTGCCAGCAAAACTAGCGGGCGGTTAGATACGCAGTATTTT.

V and J are TRBV7-2 and TRBJ2-5, with D uncertain. Trimming pared 1 base from V and 5 bases from J, leaving 11 bases between. The CDR3 extends over 14 amino acids. CDR1 and CDR2 (germline): SGHTA, FQGNSA. The CDR3 DNA sequence: TGTGCCAGCAGCTTAGGTGGAAATAGGGAGACCCAGTACTTC. Translating gives CASSLGGNRETQYF.

This clonotype appeared a few times. The chain links TRBV12-3 or TRBV12-4 to TRBJ1-1, with TRBD1 matching 8 bases. V was pared by 6 bases and J by 4 bases, with 7 bases of the junction left unmatched. This CDR3 is built from 14 residues. The CDR3 DNA is TGTGCCAGCAGACTGACAGGGGTGGGCACTGAAGCTTTCTTT. It is translated as CASRLTGVGTEAFF.

This clonotype was recorded many times. The chain uses TRBV5-1 and TRBJ2-7; TRBD1 aligns across 9 bases. There are 15 residues in the CDR3. Germline V gene lookup returns CDR1 SGHRS and CDR2 YFSETQ. V gave up 4 bases and J gave up 3 bases; unmatched junction bases: 8. This CDR3 is CASSDRQGGNYEQYF. CDR3 DNA: TGCGCCAGCAGCGATCGACAGGGGGGGAACTACGAGCAGTACTTC. Supplemented by reference TRBV5-1 and TRBJ2-7, the full variable domain reads KAGVTQTPRYLIKTRGQQVTLSCSPISGHRSVSWYQQTPGQGLQFLFEYFSETQRNKGNFPGRFSGRQFSNSRSEMNVSTLELGDSALYLCASSDRQGGNYEQYFGPGTRLTVT.

This chain connects TRBV19 to TRBJ2-3, with D possibly matching TRBD2 (5 bases). Deletions cut 4 bases from V and 4 bases from J, with 9 bases between. This CDR3 contains 13 residues. CDR1 LNHDA and CDR2 SQIVND come from the germline V gene (reference sequence). DNA for the CDR3: TGTGCCAGTAGTAGGAGGATAGCAGATACGCAGTATTTT. Residues: CASSRRIADTQYF.

The genes are TRBV19 and TRBJ1-3; 7 bases align to TRBD1. The germline gives CDR1 LNHDA, CDR2 SQIVND (reference sequence). Trimming cost V 3 bases and J 2 bases; bases outside gene matches: 4. CDR3 length equals 15 residues. CDR3 DNA sequence: TGTGCCAGTAGTATTGGAAGGGGGCCTGGAAACACCATATATTTT. It yields the protein CASSIGRGPGNTIYF. Complete variable domain (other parts from reference TRBV19 and TRBJ1-3): DGGITQSPKYLFRKEGQNVTLSCEQNLNHDAMYWYRQDPGQGLRLIYYSQIVNDFQKGDIAEGYSVSREKKESFPLTVTSAQKNPTAFYLCASSIGRGPGNTIYFGEGSWLTVV.

The chain couples TRBV5-1 to TRBJ1-1; possibly TRBD1 for D (5 bases). V dropped 1 base and J dropped 1 base, with 11 bases sitting between them. The CDR3 runs 15 residues. Germline CDR1 and CDR2: SGHRS and YFSETQ. In nucleotides, the CDR3 is TGCGCCAGCAGCTTGTACGGGACTGCGAACACTGAAGCTTTCTTT. This gives the protein CASSLYGTANTEAFF.

In this sample, this clonotype turned up a few times. The chain combines TRBV28 with TRBJ2-1; 8 nucleotides agree with TRBD2. Trimming removed 7 bases from V and 7 bases from J; junction bases left unmatched: 6. The CDR3 loop spans 13 amino acids. Germline CDR1 reads MDHEN; CDR2 reads SYDVKM. The CDR3 sequence is CASTKPGGNEQFF. The DNA of the CDR3 is TGTGCCAGCACCAAGCCGGGGGGGAATGAGCAGTTCTTC. The whole variable domain, filled in from reference TRBV28 and TRBJ2-1, reads DVKVTQSSRYLVKRTGEKVFLECVQDMDHENMFWYRQDPGLGLRLIYFSYDVKMKEKGDIPEGYSVSREKKERFSLILESASTNQTSMYLCASTKPGGNEQFFGPGTRLTVL.

This clonotype occurred many times. J is TRBJ2-3 and V is TRBV20-1; 9 nucleotides align to TRBD1. Germline loops: CDR1 DFQATT, CDR2 SNEGSKA (reference sequence). The CDR3 totals 16 residues. V shed 2 bases, J shed 1 base, and the junction held 7 bases outside the gene matches. The CDR3: CSARRQGDPRTDTQYF. CDR3 sequence (DNA): TGCAGTGCTAGAAGACAGGGGGACCCCCGCACAGATACGCAGTATTTT.

The V call is TRBV27, the J call TRBJ2-1; D remains unclear. The CDR3 length is 13 residues. V dropped 2 bases and J dropped 9 bases, with 11 bases sitting between them. The germline V gene has CDR1 MNHEY and CDR2 SMNVEV (reference sequence). CDR3 nucleotide sequence: TGTGCCAGCAGTTTAGGGGTTCAAACTGAGCAGTTCTTC. Protein: CASSLGVQTEQFF.